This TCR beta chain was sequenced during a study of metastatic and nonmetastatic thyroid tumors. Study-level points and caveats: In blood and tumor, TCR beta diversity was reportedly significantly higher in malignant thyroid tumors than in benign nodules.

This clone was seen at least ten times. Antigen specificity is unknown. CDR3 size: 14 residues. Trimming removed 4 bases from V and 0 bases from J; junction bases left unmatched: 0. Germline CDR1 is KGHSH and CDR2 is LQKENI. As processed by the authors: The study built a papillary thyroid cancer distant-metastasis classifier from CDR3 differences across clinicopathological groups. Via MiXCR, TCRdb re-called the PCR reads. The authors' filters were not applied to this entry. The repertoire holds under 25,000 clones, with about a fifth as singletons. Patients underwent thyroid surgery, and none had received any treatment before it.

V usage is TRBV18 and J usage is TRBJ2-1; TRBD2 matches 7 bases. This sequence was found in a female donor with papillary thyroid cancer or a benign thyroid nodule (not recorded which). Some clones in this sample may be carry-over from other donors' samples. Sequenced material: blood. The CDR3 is CASSRGSSYNEQFF. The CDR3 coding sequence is TGTGCCAGCTCACGCGGGAGCTCCTACAATGAGCAGTTCTTC.